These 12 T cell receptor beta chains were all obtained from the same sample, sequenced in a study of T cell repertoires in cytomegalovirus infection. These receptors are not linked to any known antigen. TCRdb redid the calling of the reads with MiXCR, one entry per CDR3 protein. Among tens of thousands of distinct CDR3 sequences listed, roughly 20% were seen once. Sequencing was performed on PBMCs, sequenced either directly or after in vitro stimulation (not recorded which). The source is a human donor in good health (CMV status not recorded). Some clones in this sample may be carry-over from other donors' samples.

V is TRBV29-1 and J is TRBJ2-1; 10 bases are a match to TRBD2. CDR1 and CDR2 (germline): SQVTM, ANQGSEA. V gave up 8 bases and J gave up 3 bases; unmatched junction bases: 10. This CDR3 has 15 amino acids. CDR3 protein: CSSSGLAGDYNEQFF. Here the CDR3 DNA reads TGCAGCTCCTCGGGGCTAGCGGGAGACTACAATGAGCAGTTCTTC.

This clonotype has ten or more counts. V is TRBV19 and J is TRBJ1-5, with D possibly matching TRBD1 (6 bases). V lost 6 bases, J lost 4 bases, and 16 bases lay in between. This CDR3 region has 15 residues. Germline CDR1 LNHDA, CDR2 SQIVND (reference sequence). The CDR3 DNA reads TGTGCCAGTAGCTCATTACAGGGTGAAAATCAGCCCCAGCATTTT. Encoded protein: CASSSLQGENQPQHF.

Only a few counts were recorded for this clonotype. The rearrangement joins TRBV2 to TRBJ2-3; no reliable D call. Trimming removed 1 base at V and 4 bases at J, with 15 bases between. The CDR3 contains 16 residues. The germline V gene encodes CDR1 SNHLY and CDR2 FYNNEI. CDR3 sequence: CASSEEWAFRSDTQYF. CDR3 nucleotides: TGTGCCAGCAGTGAAGAGTGGGCTTTCAGGTCAGATACGCAGTATTTT.

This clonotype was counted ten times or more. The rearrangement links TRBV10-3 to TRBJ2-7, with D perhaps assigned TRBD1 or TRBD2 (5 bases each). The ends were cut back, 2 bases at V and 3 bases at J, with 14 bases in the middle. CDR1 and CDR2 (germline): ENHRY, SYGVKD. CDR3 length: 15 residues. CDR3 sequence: CAISEPGTGIYEQYF. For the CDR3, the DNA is TGTGCCATCAGTGAGCCGGGGACGGGAATCTACGAGCAGTACTTC.

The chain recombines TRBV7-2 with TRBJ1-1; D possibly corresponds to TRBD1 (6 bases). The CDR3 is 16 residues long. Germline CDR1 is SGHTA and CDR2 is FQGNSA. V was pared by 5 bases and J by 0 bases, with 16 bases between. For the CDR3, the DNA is TGTGCCAGCAGCCGGGAGGGGGGACCTTTGAACACTGAAGCTTTCTTT. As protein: CASSREGGPLNTEAFF.

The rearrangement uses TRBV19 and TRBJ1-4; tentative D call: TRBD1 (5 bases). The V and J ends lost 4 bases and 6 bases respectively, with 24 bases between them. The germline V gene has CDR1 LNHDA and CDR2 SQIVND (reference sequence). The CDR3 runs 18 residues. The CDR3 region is CASSKGNSPTTRHEKLFF. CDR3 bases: TGTGCCAGTAGTAAGGGGAACAGCCCGACAACTAGGCATGAAAAACTGTTTTTT. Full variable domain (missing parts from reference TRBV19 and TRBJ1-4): DGGITQSPKYLFRKEGQNVTLSCEQNLNHDAMYWYRQDPGQGLRLIYYSQIVNDFQKGDIAEGYSVSREKKESFPLTVTSAQKNPTAFYLCASSKGNSPTTRHEKLFFGSGTQLSVL.

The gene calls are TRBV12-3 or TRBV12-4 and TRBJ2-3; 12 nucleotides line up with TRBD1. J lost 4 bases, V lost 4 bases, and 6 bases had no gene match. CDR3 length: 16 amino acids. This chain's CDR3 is CASSSSGTGGSDTQYF. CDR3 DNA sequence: TGTGCCAGCAGTTCCTCCGGGACAGGGGGCTCAGATACGCAGTATTTT.

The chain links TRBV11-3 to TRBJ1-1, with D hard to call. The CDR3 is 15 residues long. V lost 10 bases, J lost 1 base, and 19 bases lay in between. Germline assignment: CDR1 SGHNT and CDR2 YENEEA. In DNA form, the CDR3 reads TGTGCCACCCAGAGAAGGAGGGATGGGAACACTGAAGCTTTCTTT. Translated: CATQRRRDGNTEAFF.

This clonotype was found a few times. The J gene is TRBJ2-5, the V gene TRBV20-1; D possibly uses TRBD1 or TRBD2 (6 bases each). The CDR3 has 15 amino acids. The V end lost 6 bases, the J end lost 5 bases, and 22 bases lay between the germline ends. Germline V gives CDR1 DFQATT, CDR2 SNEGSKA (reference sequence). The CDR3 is CSATPVTGRRETQYF. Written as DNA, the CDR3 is TGCAGTGCCACCCCTGTTACAGGGAGGCGGGAGACCCAGTACTTC.

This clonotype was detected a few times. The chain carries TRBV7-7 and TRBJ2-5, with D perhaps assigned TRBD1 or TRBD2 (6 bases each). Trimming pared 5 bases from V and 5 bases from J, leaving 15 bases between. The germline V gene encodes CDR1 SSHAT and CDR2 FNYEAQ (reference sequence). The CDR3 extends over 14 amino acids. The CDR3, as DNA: TGTGCCAGCAGCAAACAGGGAGGAGTGGAGACCCAGTACTTC. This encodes CASSKQGGVETQYF.

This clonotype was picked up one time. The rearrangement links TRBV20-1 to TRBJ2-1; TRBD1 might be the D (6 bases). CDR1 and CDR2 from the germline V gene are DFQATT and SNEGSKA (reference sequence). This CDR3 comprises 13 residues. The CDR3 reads CSPKGDTYNEQFF. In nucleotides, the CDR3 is TGCAGCCCTAAGGGGGACACCTACAATGAGCAGTTCTTC.

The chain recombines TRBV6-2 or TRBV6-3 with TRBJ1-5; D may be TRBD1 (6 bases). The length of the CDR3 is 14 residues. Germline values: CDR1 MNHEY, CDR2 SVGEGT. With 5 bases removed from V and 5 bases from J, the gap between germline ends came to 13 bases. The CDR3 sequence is CASSQRTEYQPQHF. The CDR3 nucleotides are TGTGCCAGCAGTCAGAGGACAGAGTATCAGCCCCAGCATTTT.